The source of this T cell receptor beta chain is a study of T cells in Graves' hyperthyroidism and ophthalmopathy. Points from the study as a whole: Clonotypes that were expanded in thyroid above 0.001 mostly appeared in blood too.

Regions amplified from RNA transcripts were the TCR beta CDR3 regions. The TCR CDR3 was amplified in a first-round RT-PCR using the HTBI primer set. MiXCR, applied by TCRdb to the multiplex PCR reads, yields one record per CDR3 protein. The table lists 530,000 or so distinct CDR3 sequences, under 60% of them singletons. The CDR3 length is 15 residues. The V gene lost 1 base and the J gene lost 1 base, with 7 bases spanning the gap. Germline V gives CDR1 LGHNA, CDR2 YNFKEQ. In its sample, this clonotype was seen many times. The antigen remains unidentified. The clonotype originates from a young woman with Graves' hyperthyroidism. Sequenced: peripheral blood or thyroid tissue (not recorded which). The chain combines TRBV4-2 with TRBJ2-2; D is ambiguous. The CDR3: CASSQARRNTGELFF. DNA of the CDR3: TGTGCCAGCAGCCAAGCCAGGCGGAACACCGGGGAGCTGTTTTTT.